These 30 T cell receptor beta chains came from one sample sequenced in a study of long-term antiretroviral therapy in people with HIV. An immunoSEQ assay, version v3.0, was performed at survey level. Repertoires were generated with immunoSEQ multiplex PCR, while TCRdb's copy carries only in-frame clones and drops some. The table shows 15,000 to 20,000 clones, with almost 80% occurring only once. This specimen consisted of unsorted PBMCs, obtained 2.3 years after starting antiretroviral therapy. The source of these receptors is a woman aged 40 to 50 with HIV.

This clone was observed once. This chain joins TRBV7-2 and TRBJ1-5; 11 bases match TRBD1. Trimming at V came to 5 bases and at J to 9 bases, leaving 12 bases not matched to a gene. There are 16 residues in the CDR3. Germline V lookup: CDR1 SGHTA, CDR2 FQGNSA. This CDR3 is CASSRTGGQTTRPQHF. DNA of the CDR3: TGTGCCAGCAGCCGGACAGGGGGCCAGACCACGAGGCCCCAGCATTTT.

This clone has just a few counts. The chain has TRBV11-2 and TRBJ2-7, with a possible D match to TRBD2 (5 bases). Trimming cost V 3 bases and J 2 bases, with 14 bases left between them. Germline V CDR1 and CDR2: SGHAT, FQNNGV. The CDR3 is made up of 15 amino acids. This CDR3 reads CASSFYRGMTYEQYF. Written as DNA, the CDR3 is TGTGCCAGCAGCTTCTATCGAGGGATGACCTACGAGCAGTACTTC.

The chain combines TRBV6-7 with TRBJ2-1; TRBD1 is a possible D gene (7 bases). TRBV6-7 is annotated as an ORF whose role is uncertain. The V end lost 8 bases, the J end lost 2 bases, and 16 bases lay between the germline ends. The CDR3 is made up of 15 amino acids. CDR3 in amino acids: CASGMTGRTYNEQFF. The CDR3, as DNA: TGTGCCAGCGGGATGACAGGGAGGACCTACAATGAGCAGTTCTTC.

J is TRBJ2-7 and V is TRBV5-5; D not resolved. This CDR3 comprises 13 residues. The germline gives CDR1 SGHKS, CDR2 YYEKEE (reference sequence). The V end lost 4 bases, the J end lost 3 bases, and 11 bases lay between the germline ends. CDR3 nucleotides: TGTGCCAGCAGCCCCCCTCGATACTACGAGCAGTACTTC. Translated: CASSPPRYYEQYF.

The chain uses TRBV7-2 and TRBJ2-1; 7 bases map to TRBD2. The germline V gene encodes CDR1 SGHTA and CDR2 FQGNSA. The CDR3 extends over 12 amino acids. The junction had 3 bases not matched to a gene; V was cut back by 0 bases and J by 13 bases. The CDR3 DNA is TGTGCCAGCAGCTTAGCGGGGAGGGAACAGTTCTTC. Translated: CASSLAGREQFF.

The chain has TRBV11-3 and TRBJ1-1; maybe TRBD1 (6 bases). Germline V gene data show CDR1 as SGHNT and CDR2 as YENEEA. Trimming cost V 4 bases and J 1 base, with 13 bases left between them. The CDR3 is 15 residues long. Written as DNA, the CDR3 is TGTGCCAGCAGCTCGCCGGACAGAGCGAACACTGAAGCTTTCTTT. Its protein product is CASSSPDRANTEAFF.

The genes are TRBV7-9 and TRBJ2-5; 8 bases fit TRBD2. Trimming at V came to 0 bases and at J to 5 bases, leaving 11 bases not matched to a gene. The CDR3 is 17 amino acids. Germline V gene data show CDR1 as SEHNR and CDR2 as FQNEAQ (reference sequence). The CDR3 loop is CASSLATAWRGGETQYF. The CDR3 nucleotides read TGTGCCAGCAGCTTAGCCACAGCATGGCGCGGGGGGGAGACCCAGTACTTC.

CDR3 DNA: TGTGCCAGCGAGAAAACAGCCTCTGGGGCCAACGTCCTGACTTTC. This encodes CASEKTASGANVLTF. The V and J genes are TRBV19 and TRBJ2-6; D unresolved. Trimming cost V 9 bases and J 0 bases, with 12 bases left between them. CDR1 and CDR2 (germline): LNHDA, SQIVND (reference sequence). This CDR3 spans 15 amino acids.

The chain recombines TRBV7-9 with TRBJ2-5, with D perhaps TRBD2 (7 bases). V was trimmed by 1 base and J by 4 bases, leaving 13 bases between them. The CDR3 sequence is 15 residues long. Germline CDR1 and CDR2: SEHNR and FQNEAQ (reference sequence). As DNA, the CDR3 is TGTGCCAGCAGCTTAGAGGGGGGGGCCAGAGAGACCCAGTACTTC. Translation: CASSLEGGARETQYF.

The gene calls are TRBV13 and TRBJ2-1; D is unclear. This CDR3 is built from 16 residues. CDR1 and CDR2 from the germline V gene are PRHDT and FYEKMQ (reference sequence). Trimming removed 0 bases from V and 0 bases from J, with 9 bases in between. The DNA of the CDR3 is TGTGCCAGCAGCTTAGGAGGTTCGAGCTCCTACAATGAGCAGTTCTTC. Protein: CASSLGGSSSYNEQFF.

Here the CDR3 DNA reads TGTGCCAGCAGCTTACTCGTCGGGTTTGCGGACACCGGGGAGCTGTTTTTT. It is translated as CASSLLVGFADTGELFF. The rearrangement joins TRBV7-9 to TRBJ2-2; D uncertain. The CDR3 is 17 residues long. The V and J ends lost 2 bases and 3 bases respectively, with 16 bases between them. Germline-derived CDR1 and CDR2 are SEHNR and FQNEAQ (reference sequence).

This clone was seen once. V usage is TRBV9 and J usage is TRBJ2-1; 10 bases are a match to TRBD1. Germline values: CDR1 SGDLS, CDR2 YYNGEE. Unmatched junction bases numbered 3, after V lost 0 bases and J lost 6 bases. The CDR3 runs 15 residues. Here the CDR3 DNA reads TGTGCCAGCAGCGTAGGAGGGACAGGGGTCAATGAGCAGTTCTTC. Its protein product is CASSVGGTGVNEQFF. Based on the CDR3 plus reference TRBV9 and TRBJ2-1, the full variable domain is DSGVTQTPKHLITATGQRVTLRCSPRSGDLSVYWYQQSLDQGLQFLIQYYNGEERAKGNILERFSAQQFPDLHSELNLSSLELGDSALYFCASSVGGTGVNEQFFGPGTRLTVL.

The chain joins TRBV27 to TRBJ2-3; no firm D call. The germline CDR1 and CDR2 sequences are MNHEY and SMNVEV (reference sequence). The V and J ends lost 3 bases and 5 bases respectively, with 9 bases between them. CDR3 length: 13 amino acids. The CDR3 DNA reads TGTGCCAGCAGTTTGAGTACGAGAGATACGCAGTATTTT. Translation gives CASSLSTRDTQYF.

The rearrangement links TRBV5-5 to TRBJ1-2; D ambiguous. The CDR3 has 14 residues. Germline V gene lookup returns CDR1 SGHKS and CDR2 YYEKEE (reference sequence). The V gene lost 2 bases and the J gene lost 6 bases, with 14 bases spanning the gap. CDR3 bases: TGTGCCAGCAGCTTAGTTCTTGGCGGGAATGGCTACACCTTC. Protein product: CASSLVLGGNGYTF.

The chain recombines TRBV6-6 with TRBJ1-2; a weak D match, TRBD1 (6 bases). Germline CDR1 is MNHNY and CDR2 is SVGAGI (reference sequence). This CDR3 region has 12 residues. The V gene lost 6 bases and the J gene lost 6 bases, with 11 bases spanning the gap. In DNA form, the CDR3 reads TGTGCCAGCAGCCAAGGGGGGGATGGCTACACCTTC. Translated: CASSQGGDGYTF.

V is TRBV7-8 and J is TRBJ1-1, with TRBD1 matching over 7 bases. This CDR3 has 15 residues. The ends lost 5 bases at V and 0 bases at J; junction bases unmatched: 6. The germline CDR1 and CDR2 sequences are SGHVS and FQNEAQ. For the CDR3, the DNA is TGTGCCAGCAGCCTCAGACAGGGCGTGAACACTGAAGCTTTCTTT. Its translation: CASSLRQGVNTEAFF.

This clone was counted only a few times. The chain is built from TRBV5-8 and TRBJ2-5; D is perhaps TRBD1 or TRBD2 (5 bases each). CDR3 length: 13 residues. Germline CDR1 is SGHTS and CDR2 is YDEGEE. Trimming removed 5 bases from V and 4 bases from J, with 12 bases in between. The CDR3 region is CASRNPGTETQYF. The CDR3 DNA is TGTGCCAGCAGGAATCCGGGGACAGAGACCCAGTACTTC.

V and J are TRBV9 and TRBJ2-5; no firm D call. The germline CDR1 and CDR2 sequences are SGDLS and YYNGEE. V lost 0 bases and J lost 1, with 10 bases in between. The CDR3 is 15 amino acids. CDR3 loop: CASSVVGWPQETQYF. DNA of the CDR3: TGTGCCAGCAGCGTAGTAGGATGGCCCCAAGAGACCCAGTACTTC.

The chain has TRBV5-8 and TRBJ2-3; 10 nucleotides agree with TRBD1. Germline values: CDR1 SGHTS, CDR2 YDEGEE. The CDR3 runs to 15 residues. J gave up 3 bases and V 1 base, and 2 bases lay outside the gene matches. CDR3 sequence reads: CASSLRQGATDTQYF. DNA for the CDR3: TGTGCCAGCAGCTTGAGACAGGGGGCAACAGATACGCAGTATTTT.

This chain joins TRBV10-3 and TRBJ2-1, with TRBD2 matching over 7 bases. This CDR3 is 16 amino acids long. Germline V lookup: CDR1 ENHRY, CDR2 SYGVKD. V shed 2 bases, J shed 7 bases, and the junction held 11 bases outside the gene matches. CDR3 nucleotide sequence: TGTGCCATCAGTGAGCCAGTGGCTAGCGGATTTAATGAGCAGTTCTTC. As protein: CAISEPVASGFNEQFF.

Remarks on this clone: At one end, the junction sequence differs from germline, possibly due to a read error. The CDR3 sequence is CASPQGLQGLLSF. The CDR3 coding sequence is TGTGCCAGCCCTCAGGGGTTACAGGGCCTTCTTTCCTTC. V gene TRBV5-4 combines with J gene TRBJ1-2, with D possibly TRBD1 on 6 matching bases. Germline assignment: CDR1 SGHNT and CDR2 YYREEE (reference sequence). The CDR3 length is 13 residues.

The chain uses TRBV7-9 and TRBJ2-7; D not certain. V lost 1 base and J lost 2, with 3 bases in between. Germline V gives CDR1 SEHNR, CDR2 FQNEAQ (reference sequence). The CDR3 has 12 residues. In nucleotides, the CDR3 is TGTGCCAGCAGCTTAGTACCCTACGAGCAGTACTTC. Protein sequence: CASSLVPYEQYF. The full variable domain, completed using reference TRBV7-9 and TRBJ2-7, is DTGVSQNPRHKITKRGQNVTFRCDPISEHNRLYWYRQTLGQGPEFLTYFQNEAQLEKSRLLSDRFSAERPKGSFSTLEIQRTEQGDSAMYLCASSLVPYEQYFGPGTRLTVT.

The chain employs TRBV29-1 and TRBJ2-1; maybe TRBD2 (5 bases). CDR3 length equals 11 residues. The ends were cut back, 7 bases at V and 9 bases at J, with 13 bases in the middle. Germline CDR1 reads SQVTM; CDR2 reads ANQGSEA. CDR3 in DNA: TGCAGCGCTCAAGCGGAGAGTGAGCAGTTCTTC. Translated, it gives CSAQAESEQFF.

The gene calls are TRBV2 and TRBJ2-1; 8 positions match TRBD2. Germline lookup yields CDR1 SNHLY and CDR2 FYNNEI. CDR3 size: 16 residues. V trimming: 6 bases; J trimming: 3 bases; junction bases outside the gene matches: 10. The CDR3 bases are TGTGCCAGCAGATCGATAGCGGGACCTAACTACAATGAGCAGTTCTTC. It is translated as CASRSIAGPNYNEQFF.

Here the CDR3 DNA reads TGTGCCAGCAGCGCTACCGGGACAATGTTTGACACTGAAGCTTTCTTT. It codes for CASSATGTMFDTEAFF. The V gene is TRBV5-8, the J gene TRBJ1-1; possibly TRBD1 for D (6 bases). The V gene's germline CDR1 is SGHTS and CDR2 YDEGEE. Deletions cut 4 bases from V and 3 bases from J, with 19 bases between. This CDR3 region has 16 residues.

A few counts support this clone. The gene calls are TRBV11-3 and TRBJ2-3; 7 bases line up with TRBD1. V gave up 5 bases and J gave up 1 base; unmatched junction bases: 6. This CDR3 is built from 15 residues. CDR1 and CDR2 from the germline V gene are SGHNT and YENEEA. This chain's CDR3 is CASSLTGMGTDTQYF. CDR3 DNA sequence: TGTGCCAGCAGCCTGACAGGGATGGGCACAGATACGCAGTATTTT.

The chain has TRBV27 and TRBJ2-7, with 9 positions matching TRBD1. The CDR3 spans 14 residues. Per the germline V gene, CDR1 is MNHEY and CDR2 is SMNVEV (reference sequence). Unmatched junction bases numbered 8, after V lost 5 bases and J lost 6 bases. CDR3 sequence reads: CASSTTRDRVEQYF. The DNA of the CDR3 is TGTGCCAGCAGTACTACCCGGGACAGGGTCGAGCAGTACTTC.

The rearrangement uses TRBV10-3 and TRBJ1-3; tentatively, D is TRBD1 (5 bases). The CDR3 is 14 amino acids. The germline gives CDR1 ENHRY, CDR2 SYGVKD. Trimming cost V 1 base and J 2 bases, with 6 bases left between them. CDR3 residues: CAISEWDAGNTIYF. The CDR3 DNA sequence: TGTGCCATCAGTGAGTGGGACGCTGGAAACACCATATATTTT.

The chain combines TRBV6-5 with TRBJ1-2; maybe TRBD1 (5 bases). V was pared by 0 bases and J by 7 bases, with 12 bases between. The germline V gene has CDR1 MNHEY and CDR2 SVGAGI. The CDR3 contains 14 residues. The CDR3 sequence: CASSYSGRAGGYTF. The CDR3, as DNA: TGTGCCAGCAGTTACTCCGGCAGGGCTGGTGGCTACACCTTC.

The J gene is TRBJ1-1, the V gene TRBV9, with D possibly TRBD1 on 5 matching bases. The ends were cut back, 3 bases at V and 8 bases at J, with 11 bases in the middle. CDR1 SGDLS and CDR2 YYNGEE come from the germline V gene. The CDR3 runs 12 residues. DNA of the CDR3: TGTGCCAGCAGCGCCGGGACTCCCGAAGCTTTCTTT. Its translation: CASSAGTPEAFF.